These 24 T cell receptor beta chains came from one sample sequenced in a study of T-cell memory formation after mild COVID-19. TCRdb independently ran MiXCR on the 5' RACE reads; one entry per CDR3 protein. The profile shows some 280,000 distinct CDR3 sequences, 15% to 20% of them singletons. Sequencing input: PBMCs or a T cell subset sorted from them (not recorded which). The source is a man aged 18 to 35 who had mild COVID-19 (a few samples of this study predate the infection). Cell type and time point are not known.

This clonotype was counted once. This chain connects TRBV12-3 or TRBV12-4 to TRBJ1-5; no clear D gene. The CDR3 spans 14 residues. With 4 bases removed from V and 6 bases from J, the gap between germline ends came to 13 bases. The CDR3 protein is CASSSPVGGQPQHF. CDR3 coding DNA: TGTGCCAGCAGTTCCCCCGTGGGAGGTCAGCCCCAGCATTTT.

The chain uses TRBV20-1 and TRBJ1-2; 12 bases align to TRBD1. The germline V gene has CDR1 DFQATT and CDR2 SNEGSKA (reference sequence). V was pared by 1 base and J by 4 bases, with 19 bases of the junction left unmatched. The CDR3 is 20 amino acids. CDR3 DNA: TGCAGTGCTAGAGCTGGTATATTCCGGGACAGGGGGCTTCGTCGCTATGGCTACACCTTC. The encoded protein is CSARAGIFRDRGLRRYGYTF.

This clonotype has only one observation. J is TRBJ1-5 and V is TRBV2, with unresolved D. V was pared by 5 bases and J by 13 bases, with 12 bases between. Germline assignment: CDR1 SNHLY and CDR2 FYNNEI. The CDR3 has 11 residues. The CDR3 spells CASSTGGGQHF. The CDR3 DNA sequence: TGTGCCAGCAGTACCGGCGGCGGGCAGCATTTT.

This clonotype has a handful of counts. The genes are TRBV7-8 and TRBJ1-5, with D possibly TRBD1 on 6 matching bases. Trimming took 2 bases from V and 2 from J, leaving 19 bases between them. Germline CDR1 and CDR2: SGHVS and FQNEAQ. The CDR3 spans 18 residues. The CDR3 bases are TGTGCCAGCAGCTTACCCACATCCGGGACATTTGGCAATCAGCCCCAGCATTTT. Translating it yields CASSLPTSGTFGNQPQHF.

This clonotype has just a few counts. V gene TRBV7-2 combines with J gene TRBJ1-1, with D possibly being TRBD1 (6 bases). Between the trimmed V and J ends, which lost 4 bases and 3 bases, there was a span of 12 bases. The CDR3 consists of 14 residues. Germline loops: CDR1 SGHTA, CDR2 FQGNSA. CDR3 coding DNA: TGTGCCAGCAGCTCACAGGGAAGGTACACTGAAGCTTTCTTT. Amino acids: CASSSQGRYTEAFF.

This rearrangement joins TRBV7-3 to TRBJ1-2; D is perhaps TRBD1 (5 bases). CDR1 is SGHTA, CDR2 FQGTGA, per germline. Trimming pared 2 bases from V and 7 bases from J, leaving 11 bases between. The CDR3 has 13 amino acids. CDR3 sequence reads: CASSLEAGSGYTF. The CDR3 coding sequence is TGTGCCAGCAGCTTAGAGGCAGGGAGTGGCTACACCTTC.

V is TRBV12-3 or TRBV12-4 and J is TRBJ1-1; D gene ambiguous. The V gene lost 0 bases and the J gene lost 9 bases, with 14 bases spanning the gap. This CDR3 region has 14 residues. DNA for the CDR3: TGTGCCAGCAGTTTAGCCTCGTCTATAAACCAAGCTTTCTTT. Residues: CASSLASSINQAFF.

This clonotype was counted only a few times. The chain links TRBV7-3 to TRBJ2-1; D not certain. Germline CDR1 reads SGHTA; CDR2 reads FQGTGA. The CDR3 sequence is 12 residues long. Trimming removed 2 bases at V and 5 bases at J, with 4 bases between. CDR3 sequence reads: CASSLEDNEQFF. CDR3 sequence (DNA): TGTGCCAGCAGCTTAGAGGACAATGAGCAGTTCTTC.

The chain uses TRBV5-5 and TRBJ2-4, with 7 positions matching TRBD1. CDR3 length: 13 amino acids. Trimming took 6 bases from V and 4 from J; bases not matched to a gene: 4. Germline V gene lookup returns CDR1 SGHKS and CDR2 YYEKEE (reference sequence). CDR3 sequence reads: CASNPGQKNIQYF. For the CDR3, the DNA is TGTGCCAGCAACCCGGGACAGAAAAACATTCAGTACTTC.

In DNA, the CDR3 is TGCGCCAGCAGCCAAGATTGGTTTGCTAGCGTTCGAGGCAATGAGCAGTTCTTC. Its translation is CASSQDWFASVRGNEQFF. This chain links TRBV4-3 with TRBJ2-1, with D possibly matching TRBD2 (6 bases). V lost 0 bases, J lost 6 bases, and 21 bases lay in between. This CDR3 spans 18 amino acids. The germline V gene encodes CDR1 LGHNA and CDR2 YSLEER.

This clonotype was detected ten times or more. The genes are TRBV5-1 and TRBJ1-6, with a weak D call TRBD1 (5 bases). The CDR3 is 16 residues long. V was trimmed by 0 bases and J by 10 bases, leaving 17 bases between them. Germline values: CDR1 SGHRS, CDR2 YFSETQ. CDR3: CASSLEGELARSPLHF. The CDR3 coding sequence is TGCGCCAGCAGCTTGGAAGGGGAACTAGCTCGGTCACCCCTCCACTTT.

This clonotype was counted only a few times. The V call is TRBV6-1, the J call TRBJ2-7; D call uncertain. Trimming left V 8 bases short and J 3 bases short, with 8 bases between. In germline, CDR1 is MNHNS, CDR2 SASEGT. The CDR3 length is 11 residues. The CDR3 nucleotides are TGTGCCAGCTGGGATGGCTACGAGCAGTACTTC. This encodes CASWDGYEQYF.

J is TRBJ2-1 and V is TRBV2, with D possibly being TRBD1 (6 bases). The germline CDR1 and CDR2 sequences are SNHLY and FYNNEI. The CDR3 totals 15 residues. Trimming removed 2 bases at V and 9 bases at J, with 17 bases between. CDR3 loop: CASSEIGPAGAEQFF. Written as DNA, the CDR3 is TGTGCCAGCAGTGAAATTGGGCCAGCAGGGGCTGAGCAGTTCTTC.

This chain joins TRBV18 and TRBJ2-5; 9 bases match TRBD2. This CDR3 comprises 14 residues. CDR1 KGHSH and CDR2 LQKENI come from the germline V gene. Losses at the gene ends were 5 bases for V and 5 bases for J; bases not matched to a gene: 6. The CDR3 is CASSSGLAYETQYF. The CDR3 coding sequence is TGTGCCAGCTCATCGGGACTAGCATACGAGACCCAGTACTTC.

The chain carries TRBV7-9 and TRBJ2-1; the match to TRBD2 covers 13 bases. Germline loops: CDR1 SEHNR, CDR2 FQNEAQ (reference sequence). CDR3 size: 15 residues. The V and J ends lost 6 bases and 8 bases, in that order; junction bases with no gene match: 7. This CDR3 reads CASSRTSGGFDEQFF. CDR3 DNA sequence: TGTGCCAGCAGTCGGACTAGCGGGGGTTTCGATGAGCAGTTCTTC. The full variable domain, its missing parts supplied by reference TRBV7-9 and TRBJ2-1, is DTGVSQNPRHKITKRGQNVTFRCDPISEHNRLYWYRQTLGQGPEFLTYFQNEAQLEKSRLLSDRFSAERPKGSFSTLEIQRTEQGDSAMYLCASSRTSGGFDEQFFGPGTRLTVL.

This clonotype has at least ten counts. The chain combines TRBV12-3 or TRBV12-4 with TRBJ1-1, with D possibly TRBD1 on 5 matching bases. The length of the CDR3 is 13 residues. Trimming cost V 5 bases and J 7 bases, with 14 bases left between them. The CDR3 here is CASSMSGTVEAFF. The CDR3, as DNA: TGTGCCAGCAGTATGAGTGGGACCGTTGAAGCTTTCTTT.

This clonotype was recorded at least ten times. V usage is TRBV7-8 and J usage is TRBJ2-3; the D gene is possibly TRBD2 (6 bases). The CDR3 spans 16 residues. Trimming took 5 bases from V and 0 from J, leaving 15 bases between them. Germline CDR1 is SGHVS and CDR2 is FQNEAQ. The CDR3 reads CASSLRRGPSTDTQYF. The CDR3 region has the DNA TGTGCCAGCAGCCTAAGGCGGGGACCTAGCACAGATACGCAGTATTTT.

This clonotype was found a few times. The chain combines TRBV7-8 with TRBJ1-2; 7 bases align to TRBD1. After removal of 5 bases from V and 8 bases from J, the junction contained 14 bases not matched to a gene. The length of the CDR3 is 15 residues. Germline CDR1 reads SGHVS; CDR2 reads FQNEAQ. In DNA, the CDR3 is TGTGCCAGCAGCCCCGACAGGGAAGGGATCTACGGCTACACCTTC. Amino acid sequence: CASSPDREGIYGYTF.

This clonotype was observed many times. This chain connects TRBV7-2 to TRBJ2-7, with D possibly being TRBD2 (5 bases). Germline CDR1 is SGHTA and CDR2 is FQGNSA. V lost 4 bases, J lost 4 bases, and 8 bases lay in between. CDR3 length: 12 residues. CDR3 nucleotides: TGTGCCAGCAGCTCTAGAGGGTACGAGCAGTACTTC. It is translated as CASSSRGYEQYF.

V gene TRBV6-2 or TRBV6-3 combines with J gene TRBJ1-2; no reliable D call. This CDR3 spans 11 amino acids. The germline V and J ends were trimmed by 2 bases and 7 bases, with 5 bases remaining between them. Per germline, CDR1 MNHEY and CDR2 SVGEGT. The CDR3 loop reads CASSYGFGYTF. CDR3 bases: TGTGCCAGCAGTTACGGTTTTGGCTACACCTTC.

The chain combines TRBV4-2 with TRBJ2-7; D possibly corresponds to TRBD1 (6 bases). This CDR3 contains 17 residues. Deletions cut 0 bases from V and 5 bases from J, with 20 bases between. The V gene's germline CDR1 is LGHNA and CDR2 YNFKEQ. For the CDR3, the DNA is TGTGCCAGCAGCCAAGATCTGCCAGGAACAGGGCTCAACGAGCAGTACTTC. Its protein is CASSQDLPGTGLNEQYF.

The V gene is TRBV11-2, the J gene TRBJ1-2, with D uncertain. V was cut by 0 bases and J by 8 bases, with 13 bases left in between. Germline CDR1 SGHAT, CDR2 FQNNGV. This CDR3 is built from 14 residues. The CDR3 spells CASSLETYSRGYTF. In nucleotides, the CDR3 is TGTGCCAGCAGCTTAGAGACGTACTCCAGGGGCTACACCTTC.

V and J are TRBV7-2 and TRBJ2-5, with D possibly being TRBD2 (7 bases). The CDR3 is made up of 13 amino acids. V lost 5 bases and J 5 bases, leaving 12 bases between the germline ends. CDR1 is SGHTA, CDR2 FQGNSA, per germline. CDR3 region: CASSRGGDETQYF. The CDR3 coding sequence is TGTGCCAGCAGCAGGGGGGGCGATGAGACCCAGTACTTC.

This clonotype has a handful of counts. V and J are TRBV5-6 and TRBJ2-5; D uncertain. V lost 0 bases to trimming and J lost 5 bases, with 11 bases between them. The germline V gene encodes CDR1 SGHDT and CDR2 YYEEEE. The CDR3 runs 14 residues. The CDR3 DNA sequence: TGTGCCAGCAGCTTGGTTACTTTCTGGGAGACCCAGTACTTC. Residues: CASSLVTFWETQYF.